The next 15 T cell receptor beta chains were all read from a single sample in a study of metastatic and nonmetastatic thyroid tumors. Thyroid surgery was performed in patients who had received no treatment beforehand. TCRdb re-called clones from the PCR reads using MiXCR. The sample shows roughly 30,000 clones, less than 30% of them seen only once. The sample was blood. The receptors stem from a female donor with papillary thyroid cancer or a benign thyroid nodule (not recorded which). Some clones in this sample may be carry-over from other donors' samples.

In regard to this clone: A junction end diverges from the germline sequence, so it may reflect a read error. Other DNA sequences in the sample encode the same CDR3. The rearrangement uses TRBV6-4 and TRBJ2-5; maybe TRBD1 (6 bases). Germline values: CDR1 MRHNA, CDR2 SNTAGT. There are 15 residues in the CDR3. Here the CDR3 reads CARSSITGEGETQCF. The CDR3 DNA reads TGTGCCCGCAGCTCGATTACAGGCGAGGGGGAGACCCAGTGCTTC.

V gene TRBV6-1 combines with J gene TRBJ2-2, with 11 bases that match TRBD2. J gave up 6 bases and V 7 bases, and 7 bases lay outside the gene matches. The germline gives CDR1 MNHNS, CDR2 SASEGT. CDR3 size: 15 residues. As DNA, the CDR3 is TGTGCCAGCAATGTAGCGGGAGGGCTCGCCGGGGAGCTGTTTTTT. As protein: CASNVAGGLAGELFF.

This clone was observed many times. The chain employs TRBV6-1 and TRBJ1-2; D gene unclear. The CDR3 is 14 amino acids. CDR1 is MNHNS and CDR2 is SASEGT in the germline V gene. V lost 6 bases, J lost 7 bases, and 18 bases lay in between. The CDR3 DNA is TGTGCCAGCAGCTTTCGACAAGCCTCGGGTGGCTACACCTTC. This codes for CASSFRQASGGYTF.

In its sample, this clone was seen a few times. V is TRBV12-3 or TRBV12-4 and J is TRBJ2-1, with D possibly matching TRBD2 (5 bases). The CDR3 is made up of 16 amino acids. Trimming shortened V by 6 bases and J by 4 bases, and 19 bases separated the two germline ends. In DNA, the CDR3 is TGTGCCAGCAGGCCCAGTGGGAGCGGTCCTTACAATGAGCAGTTCTTC. Translated, it gives CASRPSGSGPYNEQFF.

V gene TRBV7-2 combines with J gene TRBJ2-5; TRBD2 agrees at 12 bases. Germline V lookup: CDR1 SGHTA, CDR2 FQGNSA. CDR3 size: 15 residues. V shed 5 bases, J shed 4 bases, and the junction held 5 bases outside the gene matches. In nucleotides, the CDR3 is TGTGCCAGCAGCCCTAGCGGGGGGGCCGGAGAGACCCAGTACTTC. Protein product: CASSPSGGAGETQYF.

This clone was detected a few times. The chain joins TRBV7-4 to TRBJ1-3; maybe TRBD1 (5 bases). The CDR3 sequence is 20 residues long. V dropped 1 base and J dropped 0 bases, with 22 bases sitting between them. The germline V gene has CDR1 SGHVT and CDR2 SQSDAQ. Here the CDR3 DNA reads TGTGCCAGCAGCTTAGTCTCCGGGGGGAGGGCGGGCAGCTCTGGAAACACCATATATTTT. This codes for CASSLVSGGRAGSSGNTIYF.

The table lists this clone with many counts. This chain uses TRBV29-1 with TRBJ1-2; D ambiguous. The V gene's germline CDR1 is SQVTM and CDR2 ANQGSEA. The CDR3 runs 13 residues. V dropped 3 bases and J dropped 4 bases, with 12 bases sitting between them. For the CDR3, the DNA is TGCAGCGTTGATAAGGCGGTTCGCTATGGCTACACCTTC. Translated, it gives CSVDKAVRYGYTF.

This clone was picked up a small number of times. The CDR3 region is CASSYDSRNSPLHF. Here the CDR3 DNA reads TGTGCCAGCAGTTACGACTCGCGTAATTCACCCCTCCACTTT. The gene calls are TRBV6-2 or TRBV6-3 and TRBJ1-6; no firm D call. Germline CDR1 is MNHEY and CDR2 is SVGEGT. V lost 2 bases and J 6 bases, leaving 8 bases between the germline ends. This CDR3 has 14 residues.

This clone ranks as medium-sized. The rearrangement joins TRBV5-1 to TRBJ2-7; 8 bases agree with TRBD1. V shed 0 bases and J 7 bases; nucleotides not matched to a gene: 9. The CDR3 consists of 15 residues. CDR1 SGHRS and CDR2 YFSETQ come from the germline V gene. This CDR3 reads CASSLAFGQGNEQYF. The CDR3 region has the DNA TGCGCCAGCAGCTTGGCTTTCGGACAGGGTAATGAGCAGTACTTC.

The chain is built from TRBV7-9 and TRBJ1-1; D not resolved. CDR1 and CDR2 (germline): SEHNR, FQNEAQ (reference sequence). Trimming shortened V by 7 bases and J by 8 bases, and 14 bases separated the two germline ends. The CDR3 sequence is 12 residues long. CDR3 protein: CASTGEAEEAFF. The CDR3 DNA follows: TGTGCCAGCACTGGTGAGGCGGAGGAAGCTTTCTTT.

This clone showed up just a few times. This sequence joins TRBV19 and TRBJ2-3; D might be TRBD2 (6 bases). The germline V gene has CDR1 LNHDA and CDR2 SQIVND (reference sequence). The CDR3 loop spans 15 amino acids. Trimming shortened V by 5 bases and J by 0 bases, and 12 bases separated the two germline ends. CDR3 sequence reads: CASSLAVSSTDTQYF. The CDR3 DNA reads as TGTGCCAGTAGTTTAGCGGTATCTAGCACAGATACGCAGTATTTT.

The chain couples TRBV6-2 or TRBV6-3 to TRBJ1-2; no clear D. The length of the CDR3 is 14 residues. Germline-derived CDR1 and CDR2 are MNHEY and SVGEGT. V lost 0 bases, J lost 2 bases, and 7 bases lay in between. For the CDR3, the DNA is TGTGCCAGCAGTTACTCGACTGAGAACTATGGCTACACCTTC. Translating it yields CASSYSTENYGYTF.

The rearrangement uses TRBV28 and TRBJ1-5, with unresolved D. The CDR3 totals 14 residues. The germline V and J ends were trimmed by 3 bases and 4 bases, with 10 bases remaining between them. The germline V gene encodes CDR1 MDHEN and CDR2 SYDVKM. Written as DNA, the CDR3 is TGTGCCAGCAGTTTGAGTTACCCGAATCAGCCCCAGCATTTT. Translation: CASSLSYPNQPQHF.

The chain combines TRBV30 with TRBJ1-6, with 8 bases that match TRBD1. V trimming: 5 bases; J trimming: 6 bases; junction bases outside the gene matches: 6. Germline lookup yields CDR1 GTSNPN and CDR2 SVGIG (reference sequence). The CDR3 extends over 14 amino acids. The CDR3 nucleotides are TGTGCCTGGGATAGGACAGGGAGTAATTCACCCCTCCACTTT. Translated: CAWDRTGSNSPLHF.

The sample holds many counts of this clone. This sequence joins TRBV27 and TRBJ2-2, with 9 bases aligning to TRBD2. Looked up from germline, CDR1 is MNHEY and CDR2 is SMNVEV (reference sequence). J lost 7 bases, V lost 3 bases, and 3 bases had no gene match. This CDR3 comprises 14 residues. CDR3 coding DNA: TGTGCCAGCAGTTTTGCGGGGGGGGGCGGGGAGCTGTTTTTT. Its protein is CASSFAGGGGELFF.